This entry lists 15 T cell receptor beta chains sequenced from one sample in a study of shared clonotypes between healthy human individuals. CD8 cells classed as naive were CD45RO-negative and positively selected for CCR7, excluding terminally differentiated effector memory CD45RA+ cells. The table came from immunoSEQ multiplex PCR; TCRdb's copy has only in-frame clones and leaves some out. The data show some 2,000,000 clones, about 95% seen once. The specimen was naive CD8+ T cells sorted from blood. Receptor source: a man between 18 and 29 years old in good health.

The rearrangement links TRBV6-1 to TRBJ2-7, with 8 nucleotides matching TRBD1. V was pared by 11 bases and J by 3 bases, with 6 bases of the junction left unmatched. CDR1 MNHNS and CDR2 SASEGT come from the germline V gene. CDR3 size: 12 residues. The CDR3 region is CAGGQAYYEQYF. DNA of the CDR3: TGTGCCGGGGGACAGGCTTACTACGAGCAGTACTTC.

The chain employs TRBV5-4 and TRBJ2-1, with a weak D call TRBD1 (6 bases). Trimming took 7 bases from V and 7 from J, leaving 21 bases between them. The CDR3 consists of 15 residues. Germline V CDR1 and CDR2: SGHNT, YYREEE (reference sequence). DNA of the CDR3: TGTGCCAGCGGCCCCGACTGGGGTACAGGGAATGAGCAGTTCTTC. It encodes CASGPDWGTGNEQFF.

The chain links TRBV7-9 to TRBJ2-3, with 10 bases fitting TRBD2. CDR3 length: 16 amino acids. Germline V CDR1 and CDR2: SEHNR, FQNEAQ (reference sequence). The trim removed 4 bases at V and 4 bases at J, leaving 8 bases unmatched. The CDR3 loop is CASSSALAGAADTQYF. CDR3 nucleotides: TGTGCCAGCAGCTCCGCCCTAGCGGGGGCTGCAGATACGCAGTATTTT.

The chain recombines TRBV7-8 with TRBJ1-5, with a tentative D call TRBD1 (5 bases). The CDR3 covers 15 residues. CDR1 is SGHVS, CDR2 FQNEAQ, per germline. V was cut by 5 bases and J by 1 base, with 12 bases left in between. The chain's CDR3 is CASSPLGGSNQPQHF. CDR3 nucleotides: TGTGCCAGCAGCCCCCTGGGGGGGAGCAATCAGCCCCAGCATTTT. The full variable domain, completed using reference TRBV7-8 and TRBJ1-5, is GAGVSQSPRYKVAKRGQDVALRCDPISGHVSLFWYQQALGQGPEFLTYFQNEAQLDKSGLPSDRFFAERPEGSVSTLKIQRTQQEDSAVYLCASSPLGGSNQPQHFGDGTRLSIL.

The chain couples TRBV30 to TRBJ2-1; TRBD2 matches 13 bases. After removal of 3 bases from V and 9 bases from J, the junction contained 5 bases not matched to a gene. The germline V gene encodes CDR1 GTSNPN and CDR2 SVGIG (reference sequence). The CDR3 is 14 residues long. DNA for the CDR3: TGTGCCTGGAGCATGGGACTAGCGGGACGTGAGCAGTTCTTC. This sequence encodes CAWSMGLAGREQFF. The full variable domain, with the rest looked up from reference TRBV30 and TRBJ2-1, is SQTIHQWPATLVQPVGSPLSLECTVEGTSNPNLYWYRQAAGRGLQLLFYSVGIGQISSEVPQNLSASRPQDRQFILSSKKLLLSDSGFYLCAWSMGLAGREQFFGPGTRLTVL.

The chain links TRBV1 to TRBJ1-2. TRBV1 is a documented pseudogene. The length of the CDR3 is 16 residues. CDR3 sequence (DNA): TGCACCAGCAGCCAAGTCCCACGGGGGGCGGGCTATGGCTACACCTTC. Its translation is CTSSQVPRGAGYGYTF.

The V and J genes are TRBV29-1 and TRBJ2-5, with D perhaps given as TRBD1 or TRBD2 (5 bases each). The germline V and J ends were trimmed by 4 bases and 5 bases, with 20 bases remaining between them. CDR1 and CDR2 (germline): SQVTM, ANQGSEA. The CDR3 length is 15 residues. CDR3 amino acids: CSVAVRGSLGETQYF. In DNA form, the CDR3 reads TGCAGCGTTGCCGTGAGGGGTTCTCTTGGGGAGACCCAGTACTTC.

As concerns this clone: Other DNA sequences in this sample translate to the same CDR3. The rearrangement uses TRBV9 and TRBJ2-7, with TRBD2 identical over 10 bases. The CDR3 extends over 15 amino acids. With 0 bases clipped from V and 4 bases from J, the junction kept 4 bases outside the gene matches. CDR1 SGDLS and CDR2 YYNGEE come from the germline V gene. The CDR3 sequence: CASSVGLAGEYEQYF. As DNA, the CDR3 is TGTGCCAGCAGCGTAGGTCTAGCGGGGGAATACGAGCAGTACTTC.

This clone has only one observation. The chain has TRBV11-2 and TRBJ2-1; a weak D match, TRBD2 (6 bases). Germline-derived CDR1 and CDR2 are SGHAT and FQNNGV. The CDR3 consists of 13 residues. V lost 1 base, J lost 9 bases, and 10 bases lay in between. The CDR3 here is CASSLAGVVEQFF. The CDR3 DNA is TGTGCCAGCAGCTTAGCGGGGGTAGTTGAGCAGTTCTTC.

The chain carries TRBV9 and TRBJ2-1, with D perhaps TRBD1 (6 bases). The V end was cut by 3 bases, the J end by 5 bases, with 12 bases between. The CDR3 covers 14 residues. Germline CDR1 SGDLS, CDR2 YYNGEE. Here the CDR3 reads CASSAMDRHNEQFF. The DNA of the CDR3 is TGTGCCAGCAGCGCAATGGACAGACACAATGAGCAGTTCTTC.

J is TRBJ2-7 and V is TRBV4-3; 7 nucleotides match TRBD1. Per germline, CDR1 LGHNA and CDR2 YSLEER. This CDR3 has 17 amino acids. V dropped 0 bases and J dropped 2; count of bases not matched to a gene: 10. The CDR3 reads CASSQDASGQGAYEQYF. CDR3 nucleotides: TGCGCCAGCAGCCAAGATGCCTCGGGGCAGGGGGCCTACGAGCAGTACTTC.

V usage is TRBV10-2 and J usage is TRBJ2-6, with a tentative D call TRBD1 (5 bases). CDR1 WSHSY and CDR2 SAAADI come from the germline V gene. This CDR3 region has 16 residues. Trimming removed 10 bases at V and 0 bases at J, with 16 bases between. The CDR3 spells CATFGAVLSGANVLTF. DNA of the CDR3: TGCGCCACCTTTGGGGCAGTACTCTCTGGGGCCAACGTCCTGACTTTC.

The rearrangement joins TRBV29-1 to TRBJ2-5; TRBD2 matches 12 bases. Germline loops: CDR1 SQVTM, CDR2 ANQGSEA. Trimming removed 5 bases from V and 5 bases from J; junction bases left unmatched: 9. This CDR3 is 15 amino acids long. CDR3 DNA sequence: TGCAGCGTTTATCGACTAGCGGGAGAAGGGGAGACCCAGTACTTC. Amino acids: CSVYRLAGEGETQYF.

This chain connects TRBV5-4 to TRBJ2-1; D might be TRBD2 (6 bases). The CDR3 length is 15 residues. The germline V gene encodes CDR1 SGHNT and CDR2 YYREEE (reference sequence). V lost 0 bases, J lost 5 bases, and 12 bases lay in between. CDR3 sequence reads: CASSLVGGWDNEQFF. The CDR3 DNA is TGTGCCAGCAGCTTGGTGGGGGGATGGGACAATGAGCAGTTCTTC.

The chain employs TRBV9 and TRBJ2-7; D uncertain. This CDR3 has 13 amino acids. The V end lost 0 bases, the J end lost 0 bases, and 4 bases lay between the germline ends. Germline CDR1 is SGDLS and CDR2 is YYNGEE. CDR3 region: CASSVDASYEQYF. In nucleotides, the CDR3 is TGTGCCAGCAGCGTAGATGCCTCCTACGAGCAGTACTTC.